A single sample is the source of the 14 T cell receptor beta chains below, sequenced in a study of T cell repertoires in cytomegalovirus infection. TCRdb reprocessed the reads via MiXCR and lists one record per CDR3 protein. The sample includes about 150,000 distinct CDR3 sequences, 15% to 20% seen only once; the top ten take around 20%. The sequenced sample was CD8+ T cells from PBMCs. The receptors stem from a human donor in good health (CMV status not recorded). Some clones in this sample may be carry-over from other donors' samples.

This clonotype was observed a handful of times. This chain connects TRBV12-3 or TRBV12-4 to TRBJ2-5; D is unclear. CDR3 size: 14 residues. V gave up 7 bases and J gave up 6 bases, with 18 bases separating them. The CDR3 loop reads CASTYFSRPQTQYF. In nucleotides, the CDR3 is TGTGCCAGCACGTATTTCTCCCGCCCCCAGACCCAGTACTTC.

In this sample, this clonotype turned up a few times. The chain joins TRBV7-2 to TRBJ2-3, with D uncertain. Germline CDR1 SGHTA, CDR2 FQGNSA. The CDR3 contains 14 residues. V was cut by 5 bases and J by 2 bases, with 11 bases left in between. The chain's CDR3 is CASSPTGPTDTQYF. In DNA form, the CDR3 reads TGTGCCAGCAGCCCGACCGGACCCACAGATACGCAGTATTTT.

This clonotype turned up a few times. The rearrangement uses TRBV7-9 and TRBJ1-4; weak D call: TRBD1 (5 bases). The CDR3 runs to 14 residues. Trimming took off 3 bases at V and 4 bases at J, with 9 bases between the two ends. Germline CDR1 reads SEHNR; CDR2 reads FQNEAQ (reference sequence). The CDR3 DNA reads TGTGCCAGCAGCTTTGAGGGGAATAATGAAAAACTGTTTTTT. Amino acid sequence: CASSFEGNNEKLFF.

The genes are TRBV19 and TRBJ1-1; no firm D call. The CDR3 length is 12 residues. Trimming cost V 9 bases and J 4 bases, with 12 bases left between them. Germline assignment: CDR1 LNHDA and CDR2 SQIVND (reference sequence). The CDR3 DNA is TGTGCCAGCATCGGGGATAGCACTGAAGCTTTCTTT. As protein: CASIGDSTEAFF.

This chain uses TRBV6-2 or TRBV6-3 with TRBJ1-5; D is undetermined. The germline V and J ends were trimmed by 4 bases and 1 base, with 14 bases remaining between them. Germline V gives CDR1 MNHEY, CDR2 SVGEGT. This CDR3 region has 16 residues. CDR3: CASSSHSIGSNQPQHF. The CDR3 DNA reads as TGTGCCAGCAGTTCTCATTCTATAGGGAGCAATCAGCCCCAGCATTTT.

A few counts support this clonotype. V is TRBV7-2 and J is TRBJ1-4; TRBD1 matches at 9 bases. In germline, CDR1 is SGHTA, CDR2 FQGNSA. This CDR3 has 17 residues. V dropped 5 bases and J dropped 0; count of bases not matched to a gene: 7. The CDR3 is CASSLRTGVATNEKLFF. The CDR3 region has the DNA TGTGCCAGCAGCCTACGGACAGGGGTCGCAACTAATGAAAAACTGTTTTTT.

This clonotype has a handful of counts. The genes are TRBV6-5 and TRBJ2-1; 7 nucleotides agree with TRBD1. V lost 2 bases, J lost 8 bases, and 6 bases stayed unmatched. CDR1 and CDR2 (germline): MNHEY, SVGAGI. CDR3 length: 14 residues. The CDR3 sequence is CASSYLGQAHEQFF. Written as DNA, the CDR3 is TGTGCCAGCAGTTACCTAGGACAGGCGCATGAGCAGTTCTTC.

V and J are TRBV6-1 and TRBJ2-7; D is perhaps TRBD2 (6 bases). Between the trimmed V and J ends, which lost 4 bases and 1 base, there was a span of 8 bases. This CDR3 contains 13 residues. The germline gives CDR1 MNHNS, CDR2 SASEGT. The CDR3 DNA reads TGTGCCAGCAGTGCGGCGGGATCCTACGAGCAGTACTTC. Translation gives CASSAAGSYEQYF.

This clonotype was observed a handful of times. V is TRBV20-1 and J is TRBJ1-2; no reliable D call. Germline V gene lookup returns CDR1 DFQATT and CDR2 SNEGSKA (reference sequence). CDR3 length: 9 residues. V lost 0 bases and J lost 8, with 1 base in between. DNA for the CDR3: TGCAGTGCTAGAGACGGCTACACCTTC. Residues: CSARDGYTF.

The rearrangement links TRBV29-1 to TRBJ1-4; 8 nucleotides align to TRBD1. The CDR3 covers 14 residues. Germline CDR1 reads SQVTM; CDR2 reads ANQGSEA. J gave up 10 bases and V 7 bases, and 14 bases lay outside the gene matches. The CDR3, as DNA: TGCAGCGCACTCCGGACAGGGTGGGGGGGAAAACTGTTTTTT. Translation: CSALRTGWGGKLFF.

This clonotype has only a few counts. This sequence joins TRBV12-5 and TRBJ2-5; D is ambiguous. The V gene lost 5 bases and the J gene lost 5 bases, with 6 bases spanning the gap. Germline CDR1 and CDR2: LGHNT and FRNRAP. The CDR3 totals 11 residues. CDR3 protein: CASGLGETQYF. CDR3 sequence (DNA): TGTGCTAGTGGTCTGGGGGAGACCCAGTACTTC.

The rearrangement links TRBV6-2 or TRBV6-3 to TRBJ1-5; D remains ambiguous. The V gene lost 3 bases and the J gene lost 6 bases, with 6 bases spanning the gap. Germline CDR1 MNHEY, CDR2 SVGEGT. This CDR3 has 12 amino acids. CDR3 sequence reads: CASSYNSQPQHF. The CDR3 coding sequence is TGTGCCAGCAGTTATAATAGTCAGCCCCAGCATTTT.

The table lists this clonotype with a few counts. CDR3 nucleotide sequence: TGTGCCAGCAGCGGGGGGCGCTTCTTCGGCTACACCTTC. Translation: CASSGGRFFGYTF. The chain recombines TRBV28 with TRBJ1-2; the D gene is possibly TRBD1 (6 bases). Germline V gene lookup returns CDR1 MDHEN and CDR2 SYDVKM. The CDR3 has 13 residues. Between the trimmed V and J ends, which lost 6 bases and 8 bases, there was a span of 16 bases.

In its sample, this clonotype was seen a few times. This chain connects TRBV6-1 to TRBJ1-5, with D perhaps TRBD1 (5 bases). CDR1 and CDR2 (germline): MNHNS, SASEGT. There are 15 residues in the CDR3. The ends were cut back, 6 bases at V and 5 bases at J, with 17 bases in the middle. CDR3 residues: CASSGVRGEDQPQHF. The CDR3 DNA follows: TGTGCCAGCAGCGGGGTGAGGGGCGAAGATCAGCCCCAGCATTTT.